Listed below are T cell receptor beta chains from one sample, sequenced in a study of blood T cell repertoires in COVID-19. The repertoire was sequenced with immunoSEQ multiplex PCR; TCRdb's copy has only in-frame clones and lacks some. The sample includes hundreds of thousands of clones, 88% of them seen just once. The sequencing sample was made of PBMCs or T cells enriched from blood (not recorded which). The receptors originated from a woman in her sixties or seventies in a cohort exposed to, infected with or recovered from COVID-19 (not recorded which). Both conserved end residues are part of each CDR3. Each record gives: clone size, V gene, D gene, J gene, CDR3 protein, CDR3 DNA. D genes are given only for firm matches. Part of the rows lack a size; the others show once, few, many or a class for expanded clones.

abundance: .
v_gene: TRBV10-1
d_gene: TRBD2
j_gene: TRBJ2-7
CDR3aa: CASKRAGEGGEQYF
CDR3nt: TGCGCCAGCAAAAGAGCGGGAGAGGGTGGCGAGCAGTACTTC

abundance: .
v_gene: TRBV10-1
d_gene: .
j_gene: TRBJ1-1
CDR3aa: CASSELPRGNTEAFF
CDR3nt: TGCGCCAGCAGTGAGTTGCCCCGGGGGAACACTGAAGCTTTCTTT

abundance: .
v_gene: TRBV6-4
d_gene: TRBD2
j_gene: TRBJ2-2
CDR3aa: CASRREGNTGELFF
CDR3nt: TGTGCCAGCAGAAGGGAGGGGAACACCGGGGAGCTGTTTTTT

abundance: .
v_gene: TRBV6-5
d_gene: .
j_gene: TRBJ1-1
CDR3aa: CASSYKQFTEAFF
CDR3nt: TGTGCCAGCAGTTACAAACAGTTCACTGAAGCTTTCTTT

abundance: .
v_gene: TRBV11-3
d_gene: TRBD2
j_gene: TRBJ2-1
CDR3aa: CASSLDEGGRNNEQFF
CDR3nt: TGTGCCAGCAGCTTAGATGAGGGCGGGAGGAACAATGAGCAGTTCTTC

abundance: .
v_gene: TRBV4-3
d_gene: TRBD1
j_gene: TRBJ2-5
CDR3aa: CASSQVQGAWETQYF
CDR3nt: TGCGCCAGCAGCCAGGTACAGGGGGCGTGGGAGACCCAGTACTTC

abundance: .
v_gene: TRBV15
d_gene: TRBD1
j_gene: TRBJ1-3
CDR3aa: CATSRVGTVSGNTIYF
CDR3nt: TGTGCCACCAGCAGAGTAGGGACAGTCTCTGGAAACACCATATATTTT

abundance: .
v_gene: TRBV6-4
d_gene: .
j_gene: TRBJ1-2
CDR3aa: CASSATGLAGYTF
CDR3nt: TGTGCCAGCAGCGCGACAGGCCTAGCTGGCTACACCTTC

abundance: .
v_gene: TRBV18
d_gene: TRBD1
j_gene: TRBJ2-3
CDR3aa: CASSQGAGDTQYF
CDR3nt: TGTGCCAGCTCACAGGGGGCGGGAGATACGCAGTATTTT

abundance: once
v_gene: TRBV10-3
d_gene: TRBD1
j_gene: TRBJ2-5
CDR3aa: CAISEDDREEETQYF
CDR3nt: TGTGCCATCAGTGAAGATGACAGGGAAGAAGAGACCCAGTACTTC

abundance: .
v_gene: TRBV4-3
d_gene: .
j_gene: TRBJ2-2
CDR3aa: CASSHRGTGELFF
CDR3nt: TGCGCCAGCAGCCATCGGGGCACCGGGGAGCTGTTTTTT

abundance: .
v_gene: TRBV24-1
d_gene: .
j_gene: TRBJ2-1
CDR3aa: CATSDMSVWFF
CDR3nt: TGTGCCACCAGTGATATGTCTGTATGGTTCTTC

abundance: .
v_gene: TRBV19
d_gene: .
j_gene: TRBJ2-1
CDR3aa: CASSTLATLYNEQFF
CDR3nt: TGTGCCAGTAGTACACTAGCTACCCTTTACAATGAGCAGTTCTTC

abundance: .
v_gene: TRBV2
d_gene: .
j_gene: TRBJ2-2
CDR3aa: CASRGGPSNTGELFF
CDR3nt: TGTGCCAGCAGGGGTGGGCCTTCGAACACCGGGGAGCTGTTTTTT

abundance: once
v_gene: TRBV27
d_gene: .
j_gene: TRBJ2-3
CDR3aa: CASSLGPTAQGSTDTQYF
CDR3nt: TGTGCCAGCAGTTTGGGACCCACGGCGCAGGGGAGCACAGATACGCAGTATTTT

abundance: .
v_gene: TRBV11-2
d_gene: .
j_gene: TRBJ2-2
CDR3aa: CASSIDSTGELFF
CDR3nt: TGTGCCAGCAGCATAGACTCTACCGGGGAGCTGTTTTTT

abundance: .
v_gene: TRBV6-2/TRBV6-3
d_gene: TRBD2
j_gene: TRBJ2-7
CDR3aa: CASSYGRAGGPGEQYF
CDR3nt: TGTGCCAGCAGTTACGGGAGAGCGGGAGGGCCCGGGGAGCAGTACTTC

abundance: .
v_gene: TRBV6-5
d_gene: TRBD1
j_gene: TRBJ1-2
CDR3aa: CASMLGQGLNYGYTF
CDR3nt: TGTGCCAGCATGCTTGGACAGGGGTTAAACTATGGCTACACCTTC

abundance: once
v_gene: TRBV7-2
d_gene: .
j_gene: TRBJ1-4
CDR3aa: CASSLGGGGEKLFF
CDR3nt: TGTGCCAGCAGCTTAGGGGGAGGGGGTGAAAAACTGTTTTTT

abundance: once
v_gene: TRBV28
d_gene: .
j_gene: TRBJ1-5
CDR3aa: CASSFGGSSQPQHF
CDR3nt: TGTGCCAGCAGTTTCGGGGGGTCGAGTCAGCCCCAGCATTTT

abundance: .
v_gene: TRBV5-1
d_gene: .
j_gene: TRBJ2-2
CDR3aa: CASSLARGAGELFF
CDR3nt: TGCGCCAGCAGCTTGGCCAGGGGGGCCGGGGAGCTGTTTTTT

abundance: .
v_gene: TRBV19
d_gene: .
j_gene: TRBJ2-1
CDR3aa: CASSSGGKGGRFF
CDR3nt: TGTGCCAGTAGTTCCGGCGGGAAAGGAGGTCGGTTCTTC

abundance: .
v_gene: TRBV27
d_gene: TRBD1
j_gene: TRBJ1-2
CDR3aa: CASSLHRGQGYGYTF
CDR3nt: TGTGCCAGCAGTTTACACAGGGGGCAGGGGTATGGCTACACCTTC

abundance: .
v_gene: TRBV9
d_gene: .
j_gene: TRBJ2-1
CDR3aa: CASSGGLPLNEQFF
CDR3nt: TGTGCCAGCAGCGGGGGACTCCCGTTGAATGAGCAGTTCTTC

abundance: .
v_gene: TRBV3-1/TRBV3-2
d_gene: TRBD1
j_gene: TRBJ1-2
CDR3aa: CATSSRTGKGYTF
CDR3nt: TGTGCCACCTCCTCCCGGACAGGGAAAGGCTACACCTTC

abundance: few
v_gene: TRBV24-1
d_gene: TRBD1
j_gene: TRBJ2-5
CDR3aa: CATSDPMDRAAGTQYF
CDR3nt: TGTGCCACCAGTGATCCTATGGACAGGGCTGCAGGGACCCAGTACTTC

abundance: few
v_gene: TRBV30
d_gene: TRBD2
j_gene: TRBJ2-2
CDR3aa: CALNSGSIATGELFF
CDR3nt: TGTGCCTTAAATAGCGGGAGTATAGCCACCGGGGAGCTGTTTTTT

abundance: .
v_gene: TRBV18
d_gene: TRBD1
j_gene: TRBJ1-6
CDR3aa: CASSQQGDNSPLHF
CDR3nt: TGTGCCAGCTCACAGCAGGGGGATAATTCACCCCTCCACTTT

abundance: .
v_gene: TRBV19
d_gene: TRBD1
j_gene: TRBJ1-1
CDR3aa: CASSKEGQGEAEAFF
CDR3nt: TGTGCCAGTAGTAAAGAGGGACAGGGAGAAGCTGAAGCTTTCTTT

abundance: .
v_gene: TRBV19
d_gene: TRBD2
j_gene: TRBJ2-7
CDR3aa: CASSRGGPYEQYF
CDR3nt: TGTGCCAGTAGTAGGGGAGGGCCCTACGAGCAGTACTTC

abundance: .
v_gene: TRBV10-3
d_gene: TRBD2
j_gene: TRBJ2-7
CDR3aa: CATRLAGDHEQYF
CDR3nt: TGTGCCACTAGACTAGCGGGAGACCACGAGCAGTACTTC

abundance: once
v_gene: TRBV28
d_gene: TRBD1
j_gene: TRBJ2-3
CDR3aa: CASNPGQGRTDTQYF
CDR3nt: TGTGCCAGCAATCCCGGACAGGGTAGGACAGATACGCAGTATTTT

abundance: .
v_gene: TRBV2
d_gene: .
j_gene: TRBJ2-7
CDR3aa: CASSVLGGREQYF
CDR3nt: TGTGCCAGCAGTGTTCTGGGGGGGCGAGAGCAGTACTTC

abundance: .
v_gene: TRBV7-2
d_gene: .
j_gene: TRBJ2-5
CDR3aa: CASSLAWHEETQYF
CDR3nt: TGTGCCAGCAGCTTAGCGTGGCACGAAGAGACCCAGTACTTC

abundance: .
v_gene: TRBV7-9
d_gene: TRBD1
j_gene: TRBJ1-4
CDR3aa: CASSSTGGIEKLFF
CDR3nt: TGTGCCAGCAGCTCGACAGGGGGAATTGAAAAACTGTTTTTT

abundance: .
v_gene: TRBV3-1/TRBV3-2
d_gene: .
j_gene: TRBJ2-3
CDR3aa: CASSHPRTSTDTQYF
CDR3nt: TGTGCCAGCAGCCATCCCAGGACTAGCACAGATACGCAGTATTTT

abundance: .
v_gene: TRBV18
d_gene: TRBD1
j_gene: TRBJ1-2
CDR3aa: CASSLGQGANYGYTF
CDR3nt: TGTGCCAGCTCTCTTGGACAGGGGGCTAACTATGGCTACACCTTC

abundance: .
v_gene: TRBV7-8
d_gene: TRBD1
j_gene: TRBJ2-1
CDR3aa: CASSLGRGQGGNEQFF
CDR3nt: TGTGCCAGCAGCTTAGGTCGTGGACAGGGCGGGAATGAGCAGTTCTTC

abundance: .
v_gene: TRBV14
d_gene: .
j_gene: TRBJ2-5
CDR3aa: CASSRGGKFGETQYF
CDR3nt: TGTGCCAGCAGTCGCGGAGGGAAATTTGGAGAGACCCAGTACTTC

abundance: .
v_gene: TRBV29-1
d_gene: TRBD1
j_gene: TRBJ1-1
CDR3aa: CSAGQGASFF
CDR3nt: TGCAGCGCGGGACAGGGGGCTTCTTTCTTT

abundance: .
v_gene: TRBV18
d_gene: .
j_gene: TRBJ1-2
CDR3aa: CASSPFRRQDNYGYTF
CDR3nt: TGTGCCAGCTCACCATTTCGTAGACAGGACAACTATGGCTACACCTTC

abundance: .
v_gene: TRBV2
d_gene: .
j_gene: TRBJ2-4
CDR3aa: CASSRQKLAKNIQYF
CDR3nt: TGTGCCAGCAGTAGACAGAAGCTAGCCAAAAACATTCAGTACTTC

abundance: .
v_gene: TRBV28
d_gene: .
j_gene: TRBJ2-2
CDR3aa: CASSLTGYGELFF
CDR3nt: TGTGCCAGCAGTCTCACAGGGTACGGGGAGCTGTTTTTT

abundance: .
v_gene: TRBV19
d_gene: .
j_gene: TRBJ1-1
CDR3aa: CASSIGTGRQKAFF
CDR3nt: TGTGCCAGTAGTATTGGAACAGGGCGGCAAAAGGCTTTCTTT

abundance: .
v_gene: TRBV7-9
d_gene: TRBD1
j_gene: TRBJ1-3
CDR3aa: CASSFGMDRGPSGNTIYF
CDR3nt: TGTGCCAGCAGCTTCGGCATGGACAGGGGGCCCTCTGGAAACACCATATATTTT

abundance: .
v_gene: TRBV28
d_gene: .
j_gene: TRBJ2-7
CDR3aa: CASSLGPPGQYF
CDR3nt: TGTGCCAGCAGCCTGGGGCCTCCGGGGCAGTACTTC

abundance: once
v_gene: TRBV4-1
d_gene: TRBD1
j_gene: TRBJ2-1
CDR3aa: CASSQSGQGSTTPEQFF
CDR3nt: TGCGCCAGCAGCCAAAGCGGACAGGGGTCAACGACTCCCGAGCAGTTCTTC

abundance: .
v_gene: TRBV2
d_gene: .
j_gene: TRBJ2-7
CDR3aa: CASTVRNQNEQYF
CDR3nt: TGTGCCAGCACCGTCAGGAATCAAAACGAGCAGTACTTC

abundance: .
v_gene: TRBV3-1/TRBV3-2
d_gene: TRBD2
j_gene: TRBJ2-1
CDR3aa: CASSRASGINEQFF
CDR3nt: TGTGCCAGCAGCCGAGCTAGCGGGATCAATGAGCAGTTCTTC

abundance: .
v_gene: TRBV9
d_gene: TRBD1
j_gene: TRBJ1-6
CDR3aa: CASSVEGANSPLHF
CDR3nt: TGTGCCAGCAGCGTAGAGGGGGCTAATTCACCCCTCCACTTT

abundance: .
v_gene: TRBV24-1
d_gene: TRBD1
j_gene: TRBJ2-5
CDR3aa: CATRDRGRETQYF
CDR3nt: TGTGCCACCAGGGACAGGGGGAGAGAGACCCAGTACTTC